The 13 T cell receptor beta chains presented below share a single source sample, sequenced in a study of blood T cell repertoires in COVID-19. The repertoire was sequenced with immunoSEQ multiplex PCR; TCRdb's copy has only in-frame clones and lacks some. The sample lists fewer than 85,000 clones, more than 75% seen once, with about 20% in the top ten. Material for sequencing was peripheral blood. These receptors were taken from a woman of 80 years or more with active or convalescent COVID-19.

The V and J genes are TRBV7-2 and TRBJ2-1, with D possibly being TRBD2 (6 bases). CDR1 is SGHTA and CDR2 is FQGNSA in the germline V gene. CDR3 length: 15 amino acids. Trimming shortened V by 5 bases and J by 5 bases, and 16 bases separated the two germline ends. The CDR3 sequence: CASSPYGGINNEQFF. CDR3 coding DNA: TGTGCCAGCAGCCCTTACGGGGGAATAAACAATGAGCAGTTCTTC.

V gene TRBV9 combines with J gene TRBJ2-5, with D possibly being TRBD2 (5 bases). The CDR3 extends over 14 amino acids. V was trimmed by 4 bases and J by 5 bases, leaving 15 bases between them. Per germline, CDR1 SGDLS and CDR2 YYNGEE. The CDR3 here is CASSSQEVGETQYF. CDR3 coding DNA: TGTGCCAGCAGCTCCCAGGAGGTCGGTGAGACCCAGTACTTC.

This clone was detected once. Relative to the germline gene, one junction end is altered; a read error may explain this. This chain links TRBV20-1 with TRBJ2-1; D possibly corresponds to TRBD2 (5 bases). Germline CDR1 DFQATT, CDR2 SNEGSKA (reference sequence). This CDR3 contains 11 residues. The CDR3 spells CSARSLRESIF. DNA of the CDR3: TGCAGTGCTAGGAGTCTCCGGGAAAGTATCTTC.

The V gene is TRBV4-1, the J gene TRBJ2-3; the D is unclear. Trimming stripped 0 bases from V and 0 bases from J, with 10 bases between. The germline V gene has CDR1 MGHRA and CDR2 YSYEKL. The length of the CDR3 is 16 residues. The CDR3 sequence is CASSQESGLSTDTQYF. The CDR3 nucleotides read TGCGCCAGCAGCCAAGAATCCGGTTTAAGCACAGATACGCAGTATTTT.

The V call is TRBV3-1 (or the pseudogene TRBV3-2), the J call TRBJ2-7, with 7 bases lining up with TRBD2. CDR3 length equals 16 residues. V lost 5 bases to trimming and J lost 1 base; unmatched junction nucleotides: 11. Per the germline V gene, CDR1 is LGHDT and CDR2 is YNNKEL (reference sequence). The CDR3: CASSSARSGVSYEQYF. DNA for the CDR3: TGTGCCAGCAGCTCTGCGAGGAGCGGGGTTTCCTACGAGCAGTACTTC.

The chain carries TRBV24-1 and TRBJ2-7; D perhaps matches TRBD1 (5 bases). This CDR3 spans 13 amino acids. The germline V and J ends were trimmed by 3 bases and 10 bases, with 15 bases remaining between them. Germline V gives CDR1 KGHDR, CDR2 SFDVKD. CDR3 residues: CATSDPGQPLQYF. The CDR3, as DNA: TGTGCCACCAGTGATCCCGGACAACCTTTACAGTACTTC.

The chain is built from TRBV6-5 and TRBJ1-1; unclear D gene. The germline V gene has CDR1 MNHEY and CDR2 SVGAGI. V was trimmed by 11 bases and J by 1 base, leaving 14 bases between them. The CDR3 runs to 13 residues. The CDR3 bases are TGTGCCTCCCTTTCCTGGGCGAACACTGAAGCTTTCTTT. Amino acids: CASLSWANTEAFF.

The chain recombines TRBV10-3 with TRBJ2-5, with 8 bases fitting TRBD2. Per the germline V gene, CDR1 is ENHRY and CDR2 is SYGVKD. The J segment lost 1 base and the V segment lost 5 bases, leaving 3 bases of the junction unmatched. CDR3 length equals 14 residues. The CDR3 bases are TGTGCCATCAGTTCCGGGACTAGCCAAGAGACCCAGTACTTC. It yields the protein CAISSGTSQETQYF.

This chain connects TRBV9 to TRBJ1-1, with D possibly TRBD1 on 6 matching bases. Trimming stripped 4 bases from V and 4 bases from J, with 14 bases between. The CDR3 extends over 14 amino acids. The germline V gene encodes CDR1 SGDLS and CDR2 YYNGEE. CDR3 in amino acids: CASSKEQGITEAFF. In DNA, the CDR3 is TGTGCCAGCAGCAAAGAACAGGGTATCACTGAAGCTTTCTTT.

Turning to this clone: At one end, the junction sequence differs from germline, possibly due to a read error. This rearrangement joins TRBV4-2 to TRBJ2-1; D may be TRBD2 (6 bases). This CDR3 spans 15 amino acids. CDR1 is LGHNA and CDR2 is YNFKEQ in the germline V gene. The CDR3 loop reads CASSQGGVSDNEQFF. DNA for the CDR3: TGTGCCAGCAGCCAAGGGGGGGTCTCCGACAATGAGCAGTTCTTC.

This clone rates as medium-sized. This chain uses TRBV19 with TRBJ2-2; D might be TRBD2 (6 bases). The CDR3 totals 17 residues. Deletions cut 4 bases from V and 3 bases from J, with 18 bases between. Per the germline V gene, CDR1 is LNHDA and CDR2 is SQIVND (reference sequence). The CDR3 DNA reads as TGTGCCAGTAGTAGCCCCTGGGGAGAGCGGGACACCGGGGAGCTGTTTTTT. It is translated as CASSSPWGERDTGELFF.

The rearrangement uses TRBV7-9 and TRBJ2-3; 12 bases match TRBD2. Germline lookup yields CDR1 SEHNR and CDR2 FQNEAQ (reference sequence). V shed 5 bases and J 2 bases; nucleotides not matched to a gene: 5. This CDR3 is built from 16 residues. This chain's CDR3 is CASSKRTSGVTDTQYF. The CDR3 nucleotides read TGTGCCAGCAGCAAACGGACTAGCGGGGTCACAGATACGCAGTATTTT.

This clone was counted between two and nine times. The chain couples TRBV21-1 to TRBJ1-1; the D call of TRBD1 is as the table states it, not checked on the DNA. TRBV21-1 is designated a pseudogene. The CDR3 length is 15 residues. The CDR3 here is CASSSTGIRDTEAFF. As DNA, the CDR3 is TGTGCCAGCAGCAGTACAGGGATAAGGGACACTGAAGCTTTCTTT.